The 19 T cell receptor beta chains below all came from one sample that was sequenced in a study of yellow fever vaccine responses in identical twins. Each CDR3 protein gets one entry after TCRdb re-called the RT-PCR reads with MiXCR. The sample lists about 23,000 distinct CDR3 sequences, around 74% occurring once. The sample in question was T cells from blood (PBMCs), unsorted or a sorted subset (not recorded which), obtained before or after yellow fever vaccination (not recorded which). The receptors originated from a woman younger than 35 who received the yellow fever vaccine.

The chain links TRBV28 to TRBJ2-1; 10 bases are shared with TRBD2. The V segment lost 4 bases and the J segment 5 bases; nucleotides outside the gene matches: 11. CDR1 and CDR2 from the germline V gene are MDHEN and SYDVKM. This CDR3 region has 17 residues. The CDR3 DNA follows: TGTGCCAGCAGTTCCCCCATGGGACTAGCGCCAAACAATGAGCAGTTCTTC. As protein: CASSSPMGLAPNNEQFF.

This CDR3 reads CASRISSSLTDTQYF. The CDR3, as DNA: TGTGCCAGCAGGATCTCTAGCAGCCTCACAGATACGCAGTATTTT. The chain recombines TRBV3-1 with TRBJ2-3, with D possibly TRBD2 on 5 matching bases. Per the germline V gene, CDR1 is LGHDT and CDR2 is YNNKEL (reference sequence). The CDR3 has 15 residues. Between the trimmed V and J ends, which lost 6 bases and 2 bases, there was a span of 15 bases.

The rearrangement links TRBV11-3 to TRBJ1-6; tentatively, D is TRBD1 (6 bases). The V gene lost 5 bases and the J gene lost 7 bases, with 15 bases spanning the gap. There are 15 residues in the CDR3. Germline assignment: CDR1 SGHNT and CDR2 YENEEA. Written as DNA, the CDR3 is TGTGCCAGCAGCGCTCGTGGGGGGGCGAATTCACCCCTCCACTTT. Its protein product is CASSARGGANSPLHF.

The gene calls are TRBV12-3 or TRBV12-4 and TRBJ1-6, with 9 bases aligning to TRBD1. The length of the CDR3 is 15 residues. Trimming at V came to 3 bases and at J to 10 bases, leaving 7 bases not matched to a gene. CDR3 bases: TGTGCCAGCAGTTTTCTGGGACAGGGAGAGTCACCCCTCCACTTT. It codes for CASSFLGQGESPLHF.

This rearrangement joins TRBV7-9 to TRBJ2-3; D gene uncertain. The CDR3 sequence is 13 residues long. From germline, CDR1 is SEHNR and CDR2 FQNEAQ (reference sequence). Trimming removed 3 bases at V and 7 bases at J, with 11 bases between. Here the CDR3 reads CASSLLSPHTQYF. The DNA of the CDR3 is TGTGCCAGCAGCTTGTTGTCCCCTCATACGCAGTATTTT.

In DNA, the CDR3 is TGCGCCAGCAGCTTGAAGGTGGGGGAGACCTACTACAATGAGCAGTTCTTC. Protein sequence: CASSLKVGETYYNEQFF. The chain carries TRBV5-1 and TRBJ2-1; the D gene could be TRBD1 or TRBD2 (5 bases each). Trimming took 1 base from V and 3 from J, leaving 17 bases between them. The CDR3 contains 17 residues. Germline CDR1 and CDR2: SGHRS and YFSETQ.

This clonotype was picked up a small number of times. The chain recombines TRBV7-2 with TRBJ1-5; no clear D. Trimming stripped 4 bases from V and 4 bases from J, with 11 bases between. The CDR3 spans 14 residues. CDR1 and CDR2 (germline): SGHTA, FQGNSA. CDR3 in DNA: TGTGCCAGCAGCTCACCGGGGAGGAATCAGCCCCAGCATTTT. Translation gives CASSSPGRNQPQHF.

This clonotype was recorded a few times. In DNA, the CDR3 is TGCAGTGCTACCCGGGGGCTAATAAGCACAGATACGCAGTATTTT. Encoded protein: CSATRGLISTDTQYF. The rearrangement joins TRBV20-1 to TRBJ2-3; the D gene could be TRBD1 or TRBD2 (6 bases each). Germline CDR1 DFQATT, CDR2 SNEGSKA (reference sequence). CDR3 size: 15 residues. The V and J ends lost 4 bases and 0 bases respectively, with 14 bases between them.

This sequence joins TRBV6-1 and TRBJ2-3, with 8 bases fitting TRBD2. Germline V gives CDR1 MNHNS, CDR2 SASEGT. The CDR3 covers 16 residues. Unmatched junction bases numbered 15, after V lost 8 bases and J lost 5 bases. CDR3 bases: TGTGCCAGCCGGACTAGCCGTCGACTGCTGGGAGATACGCAGTATTTT. Translated: CASRTSRRLLGDTQYF.

The genes are TRBV3-1 and TRBJ1-5; possible D gene TRBD1, 5 bases. The V end lost 0 bases, the J end lost 7 bases, and 7 bases lay between the germline ends. The CDR3 loop spans 13 amino acids. Germline CDR1 is LGHDT and CDR2 is YNNKEL (reference sequence). In DNA, the CDR3 is TGTGCCAGCAGCCAAGATTGGGGCCAGCCCCAGCATTTT. Protein sequence: CASSQDWGQPQHF.

This clonotype was seen just once. The V call is TRBV19, the J call TRBJ2-1; D ambiguous. This CDR3 has 17 amino acids. The V and J ends lost 5 bases and 0 bases respectively, with 17 bases between them. The germline V gene encodes CDR1 LNHDA and CDR2 SQIVND (reference sequence). The CDR3 DNA sequence: TGTGCCAGTAGTCCCCGCTTAGGCTCGAGCTCCTACAATGAGCAGTTCTTC. This codes for CASSPRLGSSSYNEQFF. The variable domain in full, completed from reference TRBV19 and TRBJ2-1, reads DGGITQSPKYLFRKEGQNVTLSCEQNLNHDAMYWYRQDPGQGLRLIYYSQIVNDFQKGDIAEGYSVSREKKESFPLTVTSAQKNPTAFYLCASSPRLGSSSYNEQFFGPGTRLTVL.

The chain uses TRBV5-6 and TRBJ2-5; D remains unclear. The ends were cut back, 8 bases at V and 3 bases at J, with 17 bases in the middle. Per germline, CDR1 SGHDT and CDR2 YYEEEE. This CDR3 contains 14 residues. The CDR3: CASSILGSKETQYF. In DNA form, the CDR3 reads TGTGCCAGTTCGATACTGGGCTCGAAAGAGACCCAGTACTTC.

The rearrangement links TRBV6-1 to TRBJ2-1, with 10 bases lining up with TRBD2. The CDR3 is made up of 15 amino acids. V lost 7 bases, J lost 7 bases, and 10 bases stayed unmatched. Germline CDR1 is MNHNS and CDR2 is SASEGT. The CDR3 sequence is CASNSGLAGVNEQFF. The CDR3 DNA reads TGTGCCAGCAACTCGGGGCTAGCGGGAGTTAATGAGCAGTTCTTC.

V usage is TRBV5-1 and J usage is TRBJ1-5; D unclear. Germline V gene lookup returns CDR1 SGHRS and CDR2 YFSETQ. The CDR3 runs 15 residues. Trimming stripped 0 bases from V and 3 bases from J, with 10 bases between. The CDR3 DNA reads as TGCGCCAGCAGCTTGGAAGTGGGAATCAATCAGCCCCAGCATTTT. Its translation is CASSLEVGINQPQHF. The entire variable domain, with the rest obtained from reference TRBV5-1 and TRBJ1-5, is as follows: KAGVTQTPRYLIKTRGQQVTLSCSPISGHRSVSWYQQTPGQGLQFLFEYFSETQRNKGNFPGRFSGRQFSNSRSEMNVSTLELGDSALYLCASSLEVGINQPQHFGDGTRLSIL.

The J gene is TRBJ1-1, the V gene TRBV4-2, with TRBD1 matching over 7 bases. The CDR3 contains 15 residues. Germline CDR1 and CDR2: LGHNA and YNFKEQ. V trimming: 4 bases; J trimming: 1 base; junction bases outside the gene matches: 6. CDR3 sequence reads: CASSPSDRANTEAFF. CDR3 DNA: TGTGCCAGCAGCCCCTCCGACAGGGCGAACACTGAAGCTTTCTTT.

The chain couples TRBV20-1 to TRBJ1-2, with D unresolved. From germline, CDR1 is DFQATT and CDR2 SNEGSKA (reference sequence). Trimming cost V 0 bases and J 4 bases, with 9 bases left between them. The CDR3 has 13 residues. Here the CDR3 reads CSARDLAVYGYTF. In DNA, the CDR3 is TGCAGTGCTAGAGATTTGGCGGTCTATGGCTACACCTTC.

The chain uses TRBV15 and TRBJ1-3; D possibly corresponds to TRBD1 (6 bases). The CDR3 is 13 amino acids. From germline, CDR1 is LNHNV and CDR2 YYDKDF (reference sequence). V lost 1 base and J lost 11, with 12 bases in between. The CDR3 DNA is TGTGCCACCAGCAGAGGTACACAGGGTGCCATATATTTT. Protein sequence: CATSRGTQGAIYF.

The V gene is TRBV20-1, the J gene TRBJ2-1; 8 positions match TRBD1. The germline V gene has CDR1 DFQATT and CDR2 SNEGSKA (reference sequence). The ends lost 3 bases at V and 4 bases at J; junction bases unmatched: 2. The CDR3 has 13 residues. The CDR3: CSARDREYNEQFF. The CDR3 region has the DNA TGCAGTGCTAGGGACAGGGAGTACAATGAGCAGTTCTTC.

J is TRBJ1-2 and V is TRBV4-1; 8 bases agree with TRBD1. Germline CDR1 is MGHRA and CDR2 is YSYEKL. The CDR3 has 15 residues. The V segment lost 4 bases and the J segment 3 bases; nucleotides outside the gene matches: 7. CDR3 region: CASSPQGTGYYGYTF. DNA for the CDR3: TGCGCCAGCAGCCCCCAGGGGACAGGCTACTATGGCTACACCTTC.